Below, one TCR beta chain is given with its context. As yet, its antigen is unknown. Stimulus-free culture yielded autoproliferating CFSE-dim and non-proliferating CFSE-high T cells, each sequenced separately. Roughly 4.8x10^7 CFSE-labeled PBMCs were cultured around 7 days unstimulated, then replicate wells were pooled. CFSE at around 0.5 uM labeled the PBMCs, which were then cultured unstimulated. These data are taken from a study of memory B cells and T cells in multiple sclerosis. Notes on the study in general: Clone-set sizes differed between compartments, so shared clonotype counts needed normalization.

Germline V CDR1 and CDR2: WSHSY, SAAADI. Trimming cost V 4 bases and J 3 bases, with 10 bases left between them. The CDR3 totals 13 residues. Sequencing was performed with immunoSEQ multiplex PCR; in TCRdb, only in-frame clones are kept and a portion is missing. The repertoire holds some 48,000 clones, with approximately 80% as singletons. This TCR derives from a human donor with multiple sclerosis. The rearrangement links TRBV10-2 to TRBJ2-7; D unclear. The sequenced sample was PBMCs from blood kept in culture. CDR3 loop: CASSVNEIYEQYF. DNA of the CDR3: TGCGCCAGCAGTGTGAACGAGATCTACGAGCAGTACTTC.